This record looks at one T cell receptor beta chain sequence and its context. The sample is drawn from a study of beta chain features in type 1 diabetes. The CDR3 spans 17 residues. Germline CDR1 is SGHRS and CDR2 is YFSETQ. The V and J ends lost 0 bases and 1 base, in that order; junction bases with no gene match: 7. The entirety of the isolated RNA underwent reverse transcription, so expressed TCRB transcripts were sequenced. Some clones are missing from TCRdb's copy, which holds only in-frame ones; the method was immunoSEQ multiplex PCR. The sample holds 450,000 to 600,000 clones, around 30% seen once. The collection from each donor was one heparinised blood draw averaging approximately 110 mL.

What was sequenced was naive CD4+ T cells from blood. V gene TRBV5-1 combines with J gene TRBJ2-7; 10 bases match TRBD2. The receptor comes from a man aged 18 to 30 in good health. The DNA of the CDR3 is TGCGCCAGCAGCTTGGTCTTAGCGGGAGGCAATTCCTACGAGCAGTACTTC. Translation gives CASSLVLAGGNSYEQYF.